The 3 T cell receptor beta chains below were found in one sample sequenced in a study of identical twins. TCRdb re-called the 5' RACE reads with MiXCR, one entry per CDR3 protein. This repertoire shows some 900,000 distinct CDR3 sequences, approximately 13% found once; its top ten account for around 1.5%. These sequences were also reported in another study, on yellow fever vaccine responses in identical twins.

Sequenced material: PBMCs. These receptors all come from a young woman in good health.

The rearrangement links TRBV20-1 to TRBJ2-5; 7 positions match TRBD1. CDR1 is DFQATT, CDR2 SNEGSKA, per germline (reference sequence). The V gene end was trimmed by 1 base and the J gene end by 6 bases; junction bases not matched to a gene: 5. The CDR3 consists of 13 residues. The CDR3 sequence: CSARVEGAKTQYF. Here the CDR3 DNA reads TGCAGTGCTAGAGTTGAGGGGGCGAAGACCCAGTACTTC.

In this sample, this clonotype turned up a few times. The chain joins TRBV15 to TRBJ2-7; 12 nucleotides line up with TRBD2. V lost 3 bases, J lost 1 base, and 10 bases stayed unmatched. There are 18 residues in the CDR3. The V gene's germline CDR1 is LNHNV and CDR2 YYDKDF (reference sequence). CDR3 nucleotide sequence: TGTGCCACCAGCAGGGACCACTACGGACTAGCGGGGTCCTACGAGCAGTACTTC. Translated, it gives CATSRDHYGLAGSYEQYF. Filled out from reference TRBV15 and TRBJ2-7, the complete variable domain reads DAMVIQNPRYQVTQFGKPVTLSCSQTLNHNVMYWYQQKSSQAPKLLFHYYDKDFNNEADTPDNFQSRRPNTSFCFLDIRSPGLGDTAMYLCATSRDHYGLAGSYEQYFGPGTRLTVT.

This clonotype was detected a few times. The chain is built from TRBV12-3 or TRBV12-4 and TRBJ2-7; D ambiguous. With 2 bases removed from V and 6 bases from J, the gap between germline ends came to 11 bases. The CDR3 is 13 residues long. CDR3 sequence: CASSLHTLAEQYF. In DNA, the CDR3 is TGTGCCAGCAGTTTACACACCCTCGCCGAGCAGTACTTC.